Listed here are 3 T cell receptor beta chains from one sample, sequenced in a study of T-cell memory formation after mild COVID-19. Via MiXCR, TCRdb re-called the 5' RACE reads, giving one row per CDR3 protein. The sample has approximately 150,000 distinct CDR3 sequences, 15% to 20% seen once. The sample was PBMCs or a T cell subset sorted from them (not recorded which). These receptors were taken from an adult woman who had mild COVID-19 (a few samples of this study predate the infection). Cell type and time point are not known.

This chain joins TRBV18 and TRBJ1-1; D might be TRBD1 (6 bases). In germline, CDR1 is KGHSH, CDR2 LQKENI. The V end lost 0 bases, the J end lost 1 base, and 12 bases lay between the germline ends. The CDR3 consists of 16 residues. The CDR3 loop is CASSPPMGAGNTEAFF. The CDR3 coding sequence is TGTGCCAGCTCACCACCGATGGGGGCGGGGAACACTGAAGCTTTCTTT. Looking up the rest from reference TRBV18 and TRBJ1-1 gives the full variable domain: NAGVMQNPRHLVRRRGQEARLRCSPMKGHSHVYWYRQLPEEGLKFMVYLQKENIIDESGMPKERFSAEFPKEGPSILRIQQVVRGDSAAYFCASSPPMGAGNTEAFFGQGTRLTVV.

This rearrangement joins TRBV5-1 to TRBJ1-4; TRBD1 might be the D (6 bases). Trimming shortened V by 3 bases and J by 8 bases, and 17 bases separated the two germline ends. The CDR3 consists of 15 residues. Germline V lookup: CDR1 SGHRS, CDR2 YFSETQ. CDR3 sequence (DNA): TGCGCCAGCAGCTCCATTTTCAGGGGCGAGGAAAAACTGTTTTTT. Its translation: CASSSIFRGEEKLFF.

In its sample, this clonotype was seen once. Written as DNA, the CDR3 is TGTGCCAGCAGTTACTCGGCAGGGTTGGACACTGAAGCTTTCTTT. It yields the protein CASSYSAGLDTEAFF. The chain joins TRBV6-6 to TRBJ1-1, with D maybe TRBD1 (5 bases). Germline CDR1 and CDR2: MNHNY and SVGAGI (reference sequence). The V end was cut by 0 bases, the J end by 3 bases, with 11 bases between. This CDR3 is 15 amino acids long.